This TCR beta chain is drawn from a study of T-cell reconstitution after alpha-beta-depleted transplantation in children. Preparing the TCRbeta library involved the use of unique molecular identifiers. TCRdb passed the PCR reads through MiXCR, listing each CDR3 protein once. The data hold about 500,000 distinct CDR3 sequences, with more than 9.5% observed a single time. Whole-study findings and limits: From surviving recipient T cells and thymic progenitors came the high day-60 TCRbeta diversity observed in some patients. Expanded graft clones numbering several hundred reportedly gave rise to alpha-beta T cells about two months after transplant.

Comments on this clonotype: Its antigen is currently unknown.

The CDR3 has 15 amino acids. Germline assignment: CDR1 SGHVS and CDR2 FQNEAQ. V lost 2 bases to trimming and J lost 1 base, with 11 bases between them. The TCR was taken from a female patient aged 2-10 years who had a stem cell transplant for aplastic anemia, so the T cells may come from the graft donor. The chain carries TRBV7-8 and TRBJ1-1, with no clear D. Source: PBMCs, mostly from graft donor cells, taken 180 days after TCRalphabeta/CD19-depleted stem cell transplant. CDR3 residues: CASSLRLIGNTEAFF. The CDR3 DNA reads as TGTGCCAGCAGCTTACGACTCATTGGGAACACTGAAGCTTTCTTT.